What follows are 18 T cell receptor beta chains derived from one specimen sequenced in a study of blood T cell repertoires in COVID-19. TCRdb keeps only in-frame clones here, not all; method: immunoSEQ multiplex PCR. The repertoire consists of around 170,000 clones, with 80% to 85% occurring once and the leading ten covering around 6.3%. Sample: peripheral blood. The receptors derive from a woman aged 40-49 years with acute or convalescent COVID-19.

A word on this clone: At the DNA level, this CDR3 is encoded by other sequences in the same sample as well. CDR3 sequence: CSVRGGANTEAFF. The CDR3 coding sequence is TGCAGCGTGAGGGGAGGCGCAAACACTGAAGCTTTCTTT. The gene calls are TRBV29-1 and TRBJ1-1, with D possibly being TRBD1 (5 bases). Trimming left V 6 bases short and J 2 bases short, with 13 bases between. This CDR3 spans 13 amino acids. From germline, CDR1 is SQVTM and CDR2 ANQGSEA. Full variable domain (remainder filled in from reference TRBV29-1 and TRBJ1-1): SAVISQKPSRDICQRGTSLTIQCQVDSQVTMMFWYRQQPGQSLTLIATANQGSEATYESGFVIDKFPISRPNLTFSTLTVSNMSPEDSSIYLCSVRGGANTEAFFGQGTRLTVV.

The chain is built from TRBV28 and TRBJ2-7; 9 positions match TRBD2. V lost 8 bases and J lost 6; bases outside the gene matches: 11. The CDR3 totals 14 residues. Germline CDR1 reads MDHEN; CDR2 reads SYDVKM. This CDR3 reads CASHKTSGSPEQYF. The CDR3 nucleotides are TGTGCCAGCCATAAGACTAGCGGATCCCCCGAGCAGTACTTC.

J is TRBJ1-6 and V is TRBV20-1, with a weak D call TRBD1 (6 bases). Germline lookup yields CDR1 DFQATT and CDR2 SNEGSKA (reference sequence). Trimming shortened V by 3 bases and J by 5 bases, and 14 bases separated the two germline ends. This CDR3 contains 15 residues. CDR3 sequence reads: CSASLGPGDNSPLHF. In nucleotides, the CDR3 is TGCAGTGCTAGTTTGGGGCCAGGGGATAATTCACCCCTCCACTTT.

The chain carries TRBV27 and TRBJ1-1, with D possibly being TRBD1 (5 bases). The CDR3 sequence is 14 residues long. Per the germline V gene, CDR1 is MNHEY and CDR2 is SMNVEV (reference sequence). Trimming took off 3 bases at V and 2 bases at J, with 10 bases between the two ends. DNA for the CDR3: TGTGCCAGCAGTTTTCGGGGGACTAACACTGAAGCTTTCTTT. It is translated as CASSFRGTNTEAFF.

The V gene is TRBV3-1 (or the pseudogene TRBV3-2), the J gene TRBJ2-5; perhaps TRBD1 as D (5 bases). Germline CDR1 reads LGHDT; CDR2 reads YNNKEL (reference sequence). V was shortened by 0 bases and J by 3 bases, with 14 bases between the two germline ends. The length of the CDR3 is 16 residues. CDR3 sequence: CASSQDWGNTEETQYF. CDR3 coding DNA: TGTGCCAGCAGCCAAGACTGGGGCAATACTGAAGAGACCCAGTACTTC.

This CDR3 is CASSLLQNSYEQYF. The CDR3 region has the DNA TGTGCCAGCAGTTTATTGCAGAACTCCTACGAGCAGTACTTC. This sequence joins TRBV27 and TRBJ2-7; D remains ambiguous. Trimming pared 1 base from V and 0 bases from J, leaving 7 bases between. CDR3 length equals 14 residues. Germline-derived CDR1 and CDR2 are MNHEY and SMNVEV (reference sequence).

The chain employs TRBV5-6 and TRBJ1-1; 8 nucleotides line up with TRBD1. CDR1 and CDR2 from the germline V gene are SGHDT and YYEEEE. The CDR3 runs to 14 residues. The J segment lost 4 bases and the V segment lost 4 bases, leaving 6 bases of the junction unmatched. CDR3 coding DNA: TGTGCCAGCAGCCGCGGACAGGGAACCACTGAAGCTTTCTTT. Its translation is CASSRGQGTTEAFF.

This clone has only a few counts. The chain has TRBV19 and TRBJ1-4; 9 bases are shared with TRBD1. CDR1 is LNHDA and CDR2 is SQIVND in the germline V gene (reference sequence). The V and J ends lost 8 bases and 5 bases, in that order; junction bases with no gene match: 6. This CDR3 spans 14 amino acids. The CDR3 is CASHRDRVNEKLFF. As DNA, the CDR3 is TGTGCCAGTCACCGGGACAGGGTAAATGAAAAACTGTTTTTT.

J is TRBJ1-6 and V is TRBV27, with TRBD1 matching over 9 bases. This CDR3 spans 18 amino acids. Germline trimming cut 3 bases from V and 9 bases from J; bases unmatched to any gene: 15. The V gene's germline CDR1 is MNHEY and CDR2 SMNVEV (reference sequence). The CDR3 region is CASSLETGGRRGSSPLHF. As DNA, the CDR3 is TGTGCCAGCAGTTTGGAGACAGGGGGACGCCGTGGGAGTTCACCCCTCCACTTT.

This chain links TRBV11-2 with TRBJ1-6, with no clear D. CDR3 length: 14 amino acids. V lost 3 bases to trimming and J lost 17 bases, with 20 bases between them. Germline CDR1 is SGHAT and CDR2 is FQNNGV. The CDR3 region is CASSFSSLDRIFHF. The CDR3 DNA reads as TGTGCCAGCAGCTTTAGCTCTTTAGACCGGATCTTCCACTTT.

This chain joins TRBV6-5 and TRBJ2-2, with D unclear. The CDR3 has 13 residues. The ends were cut back, 8 bases at V and 0 bases at J, with 7 bases in the middle. Germline assignment: CDR1 MNHEY and CDR2 SVGAGI. The CDR3 bases are TGTGCCAGCCAAACAGCGAACACCGGGGAGCTGTTTTTT. Translation: CASQTANTGELFF.

The chain recombines TRBV5-1 with TRBJ2-5, with 11 bases lining up with TRBD1. Trimming cost V 9 bases and J 6 bases; bases outside gene matches: 10. The CDR3 totals 14 residues. Per germline, CDR1 SGHRS and CDR2 YFSETQ. In DNA form, the CDR3 reads TGCGCCACCCACCCCGGGACAGGGGGGAAGACCCAGTACTTC. It encodes CATHPGTGGKTQYF.

As concerns this clone: Other DNA sequences in the sample encode the same CDR3. CDR3 nucleotides: TGCGCCAGCAGCTTTAGCGGGGACAATGAGCAGTTCTTC. Amino acids: CASSFSGDNEQFF. The chain has TRBV5-1 and TRBJ2-1; 8 bases align to TRBD2. The CDR3 contains 13 residues. The V gene's germline CDR1 is SGHRS and CDR2 YFSETQ. J gave up 5 bases and V 2 bases, and 0 bases lay outside the gene matches.

V and J are TRBV28 and TRBJ2-7, with 8 bases identical to TRBD2. Germline CDR1 MDHEN, CDR2 SYDVKM. This CDR3 spans 14 amino acids. Trimming cost V 4 bases and J 0 bases; bases outside gene matches: 2. The CDR3 region is CASSSGTSSYEQYF. The CDR3 DNA sequence: TGTGCCAGCAGTTCCGGGACTAGCTCCTACGAGCAGTACTTC.

The J gene is TRBJ1-4, the V gene TRBV14; TRBD1 aligns across 7 bases. Germline V lookup: CDR1 SGHDN, CDR2 FVKESK. The CDR3 consists of 16 residues. J lost 7 bases, V lost 0 bases, and 8 bases had no gene match. The CDR3 reads CASSQDLGTASEKLFF. In DNA form, the CDR3 reads TGTGCCAGCAGCCAAGACTTGGGGACAGCATCTGAAAAACTGTTTTTT. The whole variable domain, remainder taken from reference TRBV14 and TRBJ1-4, is EAGVTQFPSHSVIEKGQTVTLRCDPISGHDNLYWYRRVMGKEIKFLLHFVKESKQDESGMPNNRFLAERTGGTYSTLKVQPAELEDSGVYFCASSQDLGTASEKLFFGSGTQLSVL.

The rearrangement uses TRBV27 and TRBJ1-2, with D hard to call. Germline loops: CDR1 MNHEY, CDR2 SMNVEV (reference sequence). V was trimmed by 3 bases and J by 10 bases, leaving 12 bases between them. This CDR3 has 12 amino acids. The CDR3 protein is CASSLGGFVYTF. CDR3 sequence (DNA): TGTGCCAGCAGTTTGGGAGGTTTTGTCTACACCTTC.

This clone showed up just a few times. The chain has TRBV24-1 and TRBJ1-5; 8 bases match TRBD1. CDR3 length equals 15 residues. With V trimmed by 10 bases and J by 5 bases, 12 bases remained unmatched. CDR1 is KGHDR and CDR2 is SFDVKD in the germline V gene. The CDR3 DNA reads TGTGCCACGTCTTCCGGGACAGGAGATCATCAGCCCCAGCATTTT. This codes for CATSSGTGDHQPQHF.

The V and J genes are TRBV4-2 and TRBJ2-3; 12 bases line up with TRBD2. Losses at the gene ends were 1 base for V and 6 bases for J; bases not matched to a gene: 5. Germline V CDR1 and CDR2: LGHNA, YNFKEQ. This CDR3 comprises 16 residues. The CDR3 here is CASSQVLGTSGDTQYF. The CDR3 coding sequence is TGTGCCAGCAGCCAAGTTTTGGGGACTAGCGGGGATACGCAGTATTTT.